This T cell receptor (beta chain) comes out of a study of cytotoxic CD8 clonotypes in ibrutinib-treated CLL. Study as a whole: Of the patients, 11 were relapsed/refractory, about 15 treatment-naive and fewer than 18 IGHV unmutated. Partial response was seen in roughly 24 patients and complete response in 2; after median around 5.5 years, about 14 stayed remitted, approximately twelve progressed.

Overall study results and limits: On treatment, the uncommon public clonotypes contracted or remained stable. Sustained-remission and progressing patients diverged in sampling times.

Here immunoSEQ multiplex PCR was the method, and the copy in TCRdb shows in-frame clones only, minus some. Of some 310,000 clones in the sample, just under 80% were seen once. V lost 3 bases and J 3 bases, leaving 15 bases between the germline ends. From germline, CDR1 is ENHRY and CDR2 SYGVKD. The CDR3 runs to 15 residues. This clone has more than one count but fewer than ten. No antigen is known for it. The receptor comes from a human donor with chronic lymphocytic leukemia. Material: PBMCs, obtained before ibrutinib treatment. The chain recombines TRBV10-3 with TRBJ2-7; D gene unclear. In DNA, the CDR3 is TGTGCCATCAGTGATTTATCAGTACAACTCTACGAGCAGTACTTC. Translated: CAISDLSVQLYEQYF.